The TCR beta chain described here comes from a study of T-cell memory formation after mild COVID-19. 5'RACE with constant-segment primers built TCRalpha and TCRbeta cDNA libraries with UMIs. One entry per CDR3 protein results from TCRdb running MiXCR on the 5' RACE reads. Of roughly 400,000 distinct CDR3 sequences in the sample, about a sixth are singletons; the top ten hold approximately 21%. After removal of 0 bases from V and 6 bases from J, the junction contained 13 bases not matched to a gene. CDR1 is LGHNT and CDR2 is FRNRAP in the germline V gene. The length of the CDR3 is 17 residues. The chain couples TRBV12-5 to TRBJ1-2; 7 bases map to TRBD1. The specimen was PBMCs or a T cell subset sorted from them (not recorded which). The receptor comes from a man aged 18 to 29 who had mild COVID-19 (a few samples of this study predate the infection). Cell type and time point are not known. The CDR3 protein is CASGLVPRDSGLHGYTF. CDR3 bases: TGTGCTAGTGGTTTGGTACCCCGGGACAGCGGGTTACATGGCTACACCTTC.